A single sample gave rise to the 25 T cell receptor beta chains below, sequenced in a study of blood T cell repertoires in COVID-19. Profiled with immunoSEQ multiplex PCR; TCRdb holds only in-frame clones, not every one. Counted here are about 36,000 clones, roughly 77% occurring once; the ten biggest clones make up around 44%. The sequenced sample was peripheral blood. These receptor sequences come from a human donor in a cohort sampled during active or convalescent COVID-19. The donor label of this sample is uncertain.

The rearrangement links TRBV5-1 to TRBJ2-3; 8 bases align to TRBD1. Germline loops: CDR1 SGHRS, CDR2 YFSETQ. J was trimmed by 2 bases and V by 5 bases; bases with no gene match: 4. The CDR3 consists of 14 residues. The CDR3 DNA follows: TGCGCCAGCAGTCGGGACAGGCCCACAGATACGCAGTATTTT. Its translation is CASSRDRPTDTQYF.

The chain carries TRBV18 and TRBJ2-7; tentatively, D is TRBD1 (6 bases). Germline-derived CDR1 and CDR2 are KGHSH and LQKENI. The CDR3 covers 14 residues. Trimming stripped 3 bases from V and 5 bases from J, with 14 bases between. The CDR3 nucleotides are TGTGCCAGCTCACCCTCTAACAGGGCGGACGAGCAGTACTTC. Translating it yields CASSPSNRADEQYF.

This clone was detected only a few times. V usage is TRBV18 and J usage is TRBJ2-2; TRBD1 agrees at 7 bases. From germline, CDR1 is KGHSH and CDR2 LQKENI. The trim removed 4 bases at V and 1 base at J, leaving 3 bases unmatched. The CDR3 spans 15 residues. The CDR3 coding sequence is TGTGCCAGCTCACGACAGGGTCAGAACACCGGGGAGCTGTTTTTT. This sequence encodes CASSRQGQNTGELFF.

The chain uses TRBV9 and TRBJ2-7; D not certain. Germline lookup yields CDR1 SGDLS and CDR2 YYNGEE. Trimming removed 0 bases at V and 6 bases at J, with 10 bases between. The CDR3 totals 13 residues. The CDR3 loop is CASSVDSGTEQYF. The CDR3 region has the DNA TGTGCCAGCAGCGTAGACTCAGGTACCGAGCAGTACTTC.

The chain joins TRBV7-8 to TRBJ1-2; D is unclear. The CDR3 runs to 17 residues. V was shortened by 1 base and J by 0 bases, with 15 bases between the two germline ends. The germline V gene encodes CDR1 SGHVS and CDR2 FQNEAQ. CDR3 nucleotide sequence: TGTGCCAGCAGCTTAGGGGTGAAGGGAGTTACTAACTATGGCTACACCTTC. This sequence encodes CASSLGVKGVTNYGYTF.

The CDR3 DNA sequence: TGTGCCAGCAGACGGTCTAGCGGCTACAATGAGCAGTTCTTC. Translation gives CASRRSSGYNEQFF. This chain joins TRBV7-2 and TRBJ2-1; 7 bases are shared with TRBD2. This CDR3 has 14 residues. Losses at the gene ends were 6 bases for V and 3 bases for J; bases not matched to a gene: 5. CDR1 is SGHTA, CDR2 FQGNSA, per germline.

The chain carries TRBV30 and TRBJ1-2; 8 nucleotides line up with TRBD1. CDR3 length equals 15 residues. J gave up 6 bases and V 3 bases, and 12 bases lay outside the gene matches. The germline gives CDR1 GTSNPN, CDR2 SVGIG (reference sequence). As DNA, the CDR3 is TGTGCCTGGAGGACGACAGGGGTCCGTCATCATGGCTACACCTTC. Protein sequence: CAWRTTGVRHHGYTF.

A word on this clone: An end of the junction differs from the germline gene, which may be a read error. The chain couples TRBV6-2 or TRBV6-3 to TRBJ2-3; no clear D gene. Germline loops: CDR1 MNHEY, CDR2 SVGEGT. This CDR3 is 14 amino acids long. The CDR3 DNA follows: TGTGCCAGCAATTACGTGGCCACCACAGATACGCAGTATTTT. Translation gives CASNYVATTDTQYF.

The rearrangement links TRBV5-5 to TRBJ1-1; D not certain. V was shortened by 2 bases and J by 2 bases, with 7 bases between the two germline ends. This CDR3 has 13 amino acids. Germline V CDR1 and CDR2: SGHKS, YYEKEE (reference sequence). As DNA, the CDR3 is TGTGCCAGCAGCTTCGAGGCAAACACTGAAGCTTTCTTT. The encoded protein is CASSFEANTEAFF.

This chain connects TRBV10-1 to TRBJ2-2; 9 nucleotides line up with TRBD1. Germline assignment: CDR1 WNHNN and CDR2 SYGVQD (reference sequence). This CDR3 comprises 15 residues. J gave up 5 bases and V 7 bases, and 8 bases lay outside the gene matches. For the CDR3, the DNA is TGCGCCAGCACTGGACAGGGGACCATTACCGGGGAGCTGTTTTTT. Encoded protein: CASTGQGTITGELFF.

The chain carries TRBV11-3 and TRBJ2-1, with D maybe TRBD2 (6 bases). The CDR3 runs 15 residues. V shed 0 bases and J shed 5 bases, with 11 bases lying between them. The germline CDR1 and CDR2 sequences are SGHNT and YENEEA. The CDR3 DNA follows: TGTGCCAGCAGCTTAGATACGCGGGGCCACAATGAGCAGTTCTTC. Translation: CASSLDTRGHNEQFF.

The chain joins TRBV5-6 to TRBJ2-3; D might be TRBD2 (6 bases). This CDR3 contains 14 residues. Germline CDR1 reads SGHDT; CDR2 reads YYEEEE. V was cut by 1 base and J by 6 bases, with 12 bases left in between. The CDR3 bases are TGTGCCAGCAGCTTGTATAGCGGTGGGGATACGCAGTATTTT. It encodes CASSLYSGGDTQYF.

This chain links TRBV10-3 with TRBJ2-1; 7 nucleotides match TRBD2. With 6 bases clipped from V and 7 bases from J, the junction kept 12 bases outside the gene matches. This CDR3 has 15 amino acids. Germline-derived CDR1 and CDR2 are ENHRY and SYGVKD. The CDR3 sequence: CAIRSGSGEGNEQFF. CDR3 in DNA: TGTGCCATCAGGTCTGGGAGCGGGGAGGGTAATGAGCAGTTCTTC.

The chain is built from TRBV7-8 and TRBJ1-6; possibly TRBD1 for D (6 bases). Trimming removed 0 bases from V and 6 bases from J, with 9 bases in between. The germline V gene encodes CDR1 SGHVS and CDR2 FQNEAQ. This CDR3 region has 15 residues. In nucleotides, the CDR3 is TGTGCCAGCAGCTTAGCGCGGGGGGCTAATTCACCCCTCCACTTT. It yields the protein CASSLARGANSPLHF.

The chain has TRBV18 and TRBJ2-5; no clear D. The CDR3 runs 14 residues. CDR1 and CDR2 from the germline V gene are KGHSH and LQKENI. Trimming took off 7 bases at V and 1 base at J, with 13 bases between the two ends. The CDR3 protein is CASFPGTAQETQYF. Here the CDR3 DNA reads TGTGCCAGCTTCCCGGGTACGGCCCAAGAGACCCAGTACTTC.

The gene calls are TRBV5-6 and TRBJ2-1; the match to TRBD2 covers 7 bases. Trimming cost V 7 bases and J 6 bases; bases outside gene matches: 10. The CDR3 sequence is 14 residues long. Germline V gene data show CDR1 as SGHDT and CDR2 as YYEEEE. The CDR3 spells CASHSASGINEQFF. CDR3 bases: TGTGCCAGCCACTCCGCTAGCGGCATCAATGAGCAGTTCTTC.

V gene TRBV7-8 combines with J gene TRBJ1-1; 7 nucleotides match TRBD1. V was pared by 0 bases and J by 5 bases, with 6 bases of the junction left unmatched. The CDR3 contains 15 residues. Germline CDR1 SGHVS, CDR2 FQNEAQ. DNA of the CDR3: TGTGCCAGCAGCTTAGCGCGACAGGGTGGAACTGAAGCTTTCTTT. This translates into CASSLARQGGTEAFF.

The J gene is TRBJ2-5, the V gene TRBV7-9; no clear D gene. Trimming cost V 6 bases and J 4 bases, with 15 bases left between them. Germline CDR1 reads SEHNR; CDR2 reads FQNEAQ (reference sequence). CDR3 length: 14 amino acids. DNA for the CDR3: TGTGCCAGCAGTCGAATCGCAGGTTCAGAGACCCAGTACTTC. This translates into CASSRIAGSETQYF. The whole variable domain, remainder taken from reference TRBV7-9 and TRBJ2-5, is DTGVSQNPRHKITKRGQNVTFRCDPISEHNRLYWYRQTLGQGPEFLTYFQNEAQLEKSRLLSDRFSAERPKGSFSTLEIQRTEQGDSAMYLCASSRIAGSETQYFGPGTRLLVL.

The chain links TRBV3-1 (or the pseudogene TRBV3-2) to TRBJ2-7; 7 bases are a match to TRBD2. J lost 6 bases, V lost 6 bases, and 14 bases had no gene match. The CDR3 has 15 residues. Looked up from germline, CDR1 is LGHDT and CDR2 is YNNKEL (reference sequence). The CDR3 region has the DNA TGTGCCAGCAGTGTAACTAGCGTTGGCAGAGGCGAGCAGTACTTC. Protein sequence: CASSVTSVGRGEQYF.

V is TRBV9 and J is TRBJ1-4; D is perhaps TRBD1 (6 bases). Trimming shortened V by 2 bases and J by 5 bases, and 16 bases separated the two germline ends. The CDR3 extends over 16 amino acids. Looked up from germline, CDR1 is SGDLS and CDR2 is YYNGEE. The CDR3 sequence is CASSVTAQGWNEKLFF. The CDR3 region has the DNA TGTGCCAGCAGCGTCACGGCACAGGGTTGGAATGAAAAACTGTTTTTT.

The chain is built from TRBV3-1 (or the pseudogene TRBV3-2) and TRBJ1-2, with a possible D match to TRBD1 (6 bases). Between the trimmed V and J ends, which lost 4 bases and 5 bases, there was a span of 17 bases. There are 15 residues in the CDR3. Germline V lookup: CDR1 LGHDT, CDR2 YNNKEL (reference sequence). CDR3 sequence reads: CASSPNKDSGYGYTF. The CDR3 DNA follows: TGTGCCAGCAGCCCTAATAAGGACAGTGGGTATGGCTACACCTTC.

This clone was picked up many times. The chain is built from TRBV11-2 and TRBJ2-1, with 7 bases lining up with TRBD2. CDR1 is SGHAT and CDR2 is FQNNGV in the germline V gene. CDR3 length equals 12 residues. V was clipped by 4 bases and J by 11 bases; unmatched bases: 5. In nucleotides, the CDR3 is TGTGCCAGCAGCTCCCCGGGGGGAAAGCAGTTCTTC. Translation: CASSSPGGKQFF.

This chain connects TRBV5-1 to TRBJ1-3; D is unresolved. The CDR3 totals 13 residues. V was shortened by 5 bases and J by 2 bases, with 8 bases between the two germline ends. Germline V CDR1 and CDR2: SGHRS, YFSETQ. CDR3 DNA: TGCGCCAGCAGTGAGTATGCTGGAAACACCATATATTTT. Translating gives CASSEYAGNTIYF.

This rearrangement joins TRBV5-1 to TRBJ1-5; D may be TRBD1 (6 bases). V lost 5 bases and J lost 5, with 11 bases in between. From germline, CDR1 is SGHRS and CDR2 YFSETQ. This CDR3 contains 13 residues. CDR3 nucleotide sequence: TGCGCCAGCAGAAGGGGGATGGATCAGCCCCAGCATTTT. Encoded protein: CASRRGMDQPQHF.

This rearrangement joins TRBV7-2 to TRBJ1-4; D is unclear. Trimming removed 1 base from V and 2 bases from J, with 5 bases in between. The germline V gene has CDR1 SGHTA and CDR2 FQGNSA. The CDR3 totals 14 residues. CDR3 loop: CASSLGSTNEKLFF. In DNA, the CDR3 is TGTGCCAGCAGCTTAGGGAGTACTAATGAAAAACTGTTTTTT.